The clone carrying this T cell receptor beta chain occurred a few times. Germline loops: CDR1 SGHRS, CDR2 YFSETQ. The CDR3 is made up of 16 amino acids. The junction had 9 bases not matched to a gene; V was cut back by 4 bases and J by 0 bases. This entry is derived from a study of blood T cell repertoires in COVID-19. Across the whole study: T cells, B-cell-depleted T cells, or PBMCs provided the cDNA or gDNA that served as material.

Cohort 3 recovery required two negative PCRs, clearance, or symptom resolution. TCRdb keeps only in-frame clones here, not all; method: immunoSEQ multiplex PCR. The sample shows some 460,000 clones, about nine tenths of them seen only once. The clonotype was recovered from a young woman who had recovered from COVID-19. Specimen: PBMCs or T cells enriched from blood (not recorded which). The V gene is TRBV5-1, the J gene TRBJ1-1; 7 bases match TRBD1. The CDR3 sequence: CASSPGQDYMNTEAFF. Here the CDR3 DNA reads TGCGCCAGCAGCCCCGGACAGGATTACATGAACACTGAAGCTTTCTTT. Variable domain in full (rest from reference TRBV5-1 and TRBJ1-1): KAGVTQTPRYLIKTRGQQVTLSCSPISGHRSVSWYQQTPGQGLQFLFEYFSETQRNKGNFPGRFSGRQFSNSRSEMNVSTLELGDSALYLCASSPGQDYMNTEAFFGQGTRLTVV.